The 12 T cell receptor beta chains reported below all come from one sample, sequenced in a study of blood T cells in healthy people across ages. For the second PCR, which ran for 7 to 11 cycles, a sample-barcoded 5' primer and a J-beta primer mix were used. From the 5' RACE reads, TCRdb called clonotypes with MiXCR, one entry per CDR3 protein. The sample comprises 500,000 to 650,000 distinct CDR3 sequences, about 27% of which are singletons, and under 4.5% rests with the top ten. This sample also belongs to another study, concerning T cells of mothers and their children.

Sample: blood. Source of these receptors: a boy younger than 10 in good health.

The rearrangement links TRBV4-1 to TRBJ2-5; D uncertain. With 0 bases removed from V and 7 bases from J, the gap between germline ends came to 6 bases. The CDR3 consists of 12 residues. Per the germline V gene, CDR1 is MGHRA and CDR2 is YSYEKL. The CDR3 bases are TGCGCCAGCAGCCAAGATTCACGGACCCAGTACTTC. Translated, it gives CASSQDSRTQYF.

Comments on this clonotype: Sequence at one end of the junction differs from germline and may be a read error. The chain has TRBV25-1 and TRBJ2-3, with TRBD2 as a possible D gene (6 bases). CDR3 length: 14 residues. CDR1 MGHDK and CDR2 SYGVNS come from the germline V gene. Here the CDR3 DNA reads TGTGCCGGCAGTCGGGGAGGAGGCACAGATACGCAGTATTTT. This encodes CAGSRGGGTDTQYF.

The V gene is TRBV29-1, the J gene TRBJ2-5; D is undetermined. Germline CDR1 reads SQVTM; CDR2 reads ANQGSEA. The CDR3 has 11 amino acids. V shed 7 bases and J shed 7 bases, with 13 bases lying between them. The CDR3 region is CSASDPRTQYF. The CDR3 region has the DNA TGCAGCGCCTCGGATCCCAGGACCCAGTACTTC.

This clonotype appeared many times. The chain couples TRBV6-1 to TRBJ2-4, with a tentative D call TRBD1 (6 bases). This CDR3 has 14 amino acids. Trimming stripped 4 bases from V and 1 base from J, with 8 bases between. Per the germline V gene, CDR1 is MNHNS and CDR2 is SASEGT. The CDR3 sequence: CASSADRAKNIQYF. The CDR3 DNA sequence: TGTGCCAGCAGTGCTGACAGGGCCAAAAACATTCAGTACTTC.

The genes are TRBV7-2 and TRBJ1-2; D is unclear. V was trimmed by 11 bases and J by 8 bases, leaving 15 bases between them. CDR3 length: 11 residues. CDR1 is SGHTA and CDR2 is FQGNSA in the germline V gene. The CDR3 spells CAPGSLRGYTF. Here the CDR3 DNA reads TGTGCCCCGGGGTCTTTGAGGGGCTACACCTTC. The whole variable domain, filled in from reference TRBV7-2 and TRBJ1-2, reads GAGVSQSPSNKVTEKGKDVELRCDPISGHTALYWYRQSLGQGLEFLIYFQGNSAPDKSGLPSDRFSAERTGGSVSTLTIQRTQQEDSAVYLCAPGSLRGYTFGSGTRLTVV.

This clonotype was found a few times. The V and J genes are TRBV19 and TRBJ1-2; possibly TRBD1 for D (5 bases). This CDR3 contains 16 residues. Per the germline V gene, CDR1 is LNHDA and CDR2 is SQIVND (reference sequence). Trimming removed 6 bases at V and 8 bases at J, with 25 bases between. The CDR3 is CASSLTLQDPMEGYTF. The CDR3 DNA is TGTGCCAGTAGCCTTACGCTACAGGATCCTATGGAAGGCTACACCTTC. Using reference TRBV19 and TRBJ1-2 for the parts outside the CDR3, the full variable domain is DGGITQSPKYLFRKEGQNVTLSCEQNLNHDAMYWYRQDPGQGLRLIYYSQIVNDFQKGDIAEGYSVSREKKESFPLTVTSAQKNPTAFYLCASSLTLQDPMEGYTFGSGTRLTVV.

This clonotype occurred a few times. This rearrangement joins TRBV29-1 to TRBJ2-2, with D tentatively TRBD2 (5 bases). V was cut by 2 bases and J by 4 bases, with 17 bases left in between. Germline-derived CDR1 and CDR2 are SQVTM and ANQGSEA. CDR3 length: 16 amino acids. CDR3 in amino acids: CSVEMPPHRGTGELFF. The CDR3 bases are TGCAGCGTTGAAATGCCTCCCCATCGGGGCACCGGGGAGCTGTTTTTT.

The chain uses TRBV20-1 and TRBJ2-5; 14 bases are a match to TRBD2. After removal of 6 bases from V and 4 bases from J, the junction contained 7 bases not matched to a gene. The germline V gene has CDR1 DFQATT and CDR2 SNEGSKA (reference sequence). This CDR3 is 15 amino acids long. The CDR3 loop is CSAVRGLAGAETQYF. In nucleotides, the CDR3 is TGCAGTGCCGTGAGGGGACTAGCGGGAGCAGAGACCCAGTACTTC.

The chain employs TRBV6-2 or TRBV6-3 and TRBJ1-5; D not resolved. CDR1 and CDR2 (germline): MNHEY, SVGEGT. The CDR3 totals 12 residues. Trimming left V 2 bases short and J 5 bases short, with 4 bases between. This CDR3 reads CASSYAHQPQHF. The CDR3 DNA reads TGTGCCAGCAGTTACGCACATCAGCCCCAGCATTTT.

This clonotype appeared a few times. V is TRBV4-3 and J is TRBJ2-7, with D perhaps assigned TRBD1 or TRBD2 (5 bases each). V lost 6 bases and J 4 bases, leaving 7 bases between the germline ends. The CDR3 sequence is 11 residues long. Germline V gene sequence: CDR1 LGHNA, CDR2 YSLEER. Written as DNA, the CDR3 is TGCGCCAGCAGGGGGGAATACGAGCAGTACTTC. Translated: CASRGEYEQYF.

This clonotype was counted a few times. The chain combines TRBV6-5 with TRBJ1-1; no firm D call. V shed 6 bases and J shed 1 base, with 9 bases lying between them. Germline V gives CDR1 MNHEY, CDR2 SVGAGI. This CDR3 comprises 13 residues. CDR3 amino acids: CASRAGGNTEAFF. CDR3 sequence (DNA): TGTGCCAGCAGGGCGGGCGGGAACACTGAAGCTTTCTTT.

The sample holds many counts of this clonotype. The V and J genes are TRBV7-9 and TRBJ2-5; D gene unclear. Trimming removed 5 bases at V and 3 bases at J, with 7 bases between. The CDR3 extends over 12 amino acids. The germline V gene encodes CDR1 SEHNR and CDR2 FQNEAQ (reference sequence). The CDR3 nucleotides read TGTGCCAGCAGCGGGGTGGAAGAGACCCAGTACTTC. Translation gives CASSGVEETQYF.